This T cell receptor beta chain emerged from a study of CD8+ T cells in alopecia areata. Turning to the study itself: Treatment with tofacitinib (6 to 18 months) was followed by 6 months off drug.

There are 13 residues in the CDR3. In germline, CDR1 is SGDLS, CDR2 YYNGEE. The ends were cut back, 0 bases at V and 5 bases at J, with 6 bases in the middle. Note on this clone: What it binds is unknown. Within the sample, other DNA sequences also encode this same CDR3.

Samples from alopecia areata patients were lesional scalp punch biopsies and peripheral blood. Whole-study findings and limits: Elevated clonality characterized lesional scalp relative to normal scalp, particularly in alopecia totalis/universalis. Possibly as an HLA-related effect, TCR sharing across patients appeared less clear than in mice.

Once RNA had been extracted, it was reverse transcribed into cDNA to act as the sequencing template. Only in-frame clones appear in the TCRdb table, and some are missing; sequencing was by immunoSEQ multiplex PCR. The table shows under 85,000 clones, with 40% to 50% occurring only once. The receptor was isolated from a human donor with alopecia areata. Sequenced here: CD8+ T cells sorted from blood, sampled at week 0. This chain uses TRBV9 with TRBJ2-1; D not certain. In DNA form, the CDR3 reads TGTGCCAGCAGCGTAGGCTACAACAATGAGCAGTTCTTC. It yields the protein CASSVGYNNEQFF.